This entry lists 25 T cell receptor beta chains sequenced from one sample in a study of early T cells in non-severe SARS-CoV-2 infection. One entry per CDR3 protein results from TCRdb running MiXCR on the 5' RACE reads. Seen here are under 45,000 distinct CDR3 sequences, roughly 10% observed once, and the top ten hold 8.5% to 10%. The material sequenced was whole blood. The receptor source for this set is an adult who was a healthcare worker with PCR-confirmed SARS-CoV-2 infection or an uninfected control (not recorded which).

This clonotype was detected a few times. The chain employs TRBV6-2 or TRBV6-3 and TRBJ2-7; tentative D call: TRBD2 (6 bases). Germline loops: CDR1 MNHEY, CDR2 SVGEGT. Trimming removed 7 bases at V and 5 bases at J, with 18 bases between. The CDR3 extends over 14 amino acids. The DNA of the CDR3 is TGTGCCAGCAATGATCGGGACTCGTACCACGAGCAGTACTTC. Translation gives CASNDRDSYHEQYF.

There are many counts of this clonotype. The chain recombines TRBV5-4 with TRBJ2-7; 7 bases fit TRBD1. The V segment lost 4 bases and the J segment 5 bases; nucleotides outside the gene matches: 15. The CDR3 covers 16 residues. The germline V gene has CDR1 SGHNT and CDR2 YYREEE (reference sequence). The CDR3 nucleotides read TGTGCCAGCAGCCCGTCACCGGGACAGCCGGGCAACGAGCAGTACTTC. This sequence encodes CASSPSPGQPGNEQYF.

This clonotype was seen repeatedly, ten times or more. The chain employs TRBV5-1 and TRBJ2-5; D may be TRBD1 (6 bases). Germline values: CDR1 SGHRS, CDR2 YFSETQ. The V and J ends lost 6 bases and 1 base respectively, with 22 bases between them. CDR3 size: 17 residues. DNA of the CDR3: TGCGCCAGCAAACCGGACGTAGTTACAGGGATCCAAGAGACCCAGTACTTC. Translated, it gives CASKPDVVTGIQETQYF.

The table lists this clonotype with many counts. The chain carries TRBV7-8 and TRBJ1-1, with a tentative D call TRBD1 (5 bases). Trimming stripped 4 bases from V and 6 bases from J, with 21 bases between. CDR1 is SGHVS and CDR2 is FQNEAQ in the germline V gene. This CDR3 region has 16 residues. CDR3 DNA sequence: TGTGCCAGCAGCTCCTCACGGGGGGAAAGTGATCCTGAAGCTTTCTTT. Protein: CASSSSRGESDPEAFF.

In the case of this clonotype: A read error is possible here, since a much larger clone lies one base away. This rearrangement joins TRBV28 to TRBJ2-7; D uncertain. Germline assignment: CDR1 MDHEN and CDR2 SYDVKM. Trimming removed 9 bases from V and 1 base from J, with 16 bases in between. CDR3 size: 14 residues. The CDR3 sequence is CASVPGYNSYEQYF. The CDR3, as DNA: TGTGCCAGTGTGCCCGGGTATAATTCCTACGAGCAGTACTTC.

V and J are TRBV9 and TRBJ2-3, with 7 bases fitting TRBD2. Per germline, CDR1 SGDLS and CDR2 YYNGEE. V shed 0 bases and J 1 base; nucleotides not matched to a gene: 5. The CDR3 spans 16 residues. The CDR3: CASSVGAGPGTDTQYF. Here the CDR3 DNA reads TGTGCCAGCAGCGTAGGAGCGGGGCCCGGCACAGATACGCAGTATTTT.

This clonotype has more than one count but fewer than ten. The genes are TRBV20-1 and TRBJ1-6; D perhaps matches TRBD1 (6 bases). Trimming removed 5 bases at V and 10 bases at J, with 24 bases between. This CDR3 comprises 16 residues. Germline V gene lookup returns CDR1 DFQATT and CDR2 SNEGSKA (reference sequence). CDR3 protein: CSARPAGARNYSPLHF. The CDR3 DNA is TGCAGTGCTCGCCCGGCGGGGGCCCGCAACTACTCACCCCTCCACTTT.

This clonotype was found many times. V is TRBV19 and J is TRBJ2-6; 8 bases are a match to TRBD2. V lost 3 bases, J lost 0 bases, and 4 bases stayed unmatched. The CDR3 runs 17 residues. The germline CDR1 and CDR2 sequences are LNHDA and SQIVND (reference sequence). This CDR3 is CASSIGGGSSGANVLTF. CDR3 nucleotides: TGTGCCAGTAGTATTGGCGGGGGGAGCTCTGGGGCCAACGTCCTGACTTTC.

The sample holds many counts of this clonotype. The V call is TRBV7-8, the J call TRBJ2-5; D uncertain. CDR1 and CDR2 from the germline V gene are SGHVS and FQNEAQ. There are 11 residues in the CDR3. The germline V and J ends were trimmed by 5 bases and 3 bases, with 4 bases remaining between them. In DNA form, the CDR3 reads TGTGCCAGCAGCATGGAAGAGACCCAGTACTTC. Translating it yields CASSMEETQYF.

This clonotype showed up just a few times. The CDR3 loop reads CASSSDGTNQPQHF. CDR3 DNA: TGTGCCAGCAGTTCGGACGGTACCAATCAGCCCCAGCATTTT. V and J are TRBV6-5 and TRBJ1-5; no definite D call. The V end was cut by 4 bases, the J end by 3 bases, with 10 bases between. Germline V gene lookup returns CDR1 MNHEY and CDR2 SVGAGI. This CDR3 spans 14 amino acids.

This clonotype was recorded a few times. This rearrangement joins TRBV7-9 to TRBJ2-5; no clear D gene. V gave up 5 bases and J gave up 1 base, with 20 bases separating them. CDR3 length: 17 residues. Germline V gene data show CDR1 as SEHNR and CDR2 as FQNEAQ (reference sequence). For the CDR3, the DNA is TGTGCCAGCAGCAGTCGTTTTCAGGTGAATCTCCAAGAGACCCAGTACTTC. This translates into CASSSRFQVNLQETQYF. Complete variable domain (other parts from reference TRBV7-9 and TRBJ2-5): DTGVSQNPRHKITKRGQNVTFRCDPISEHNRLYWYRQTLGQGPEFLTYFQNEAQLEKSRLLSDRFSAERPKGSFSTLEIQRTEQGDSAMYLCASSSRFQVNLQETQYFGPGTRLLVL.

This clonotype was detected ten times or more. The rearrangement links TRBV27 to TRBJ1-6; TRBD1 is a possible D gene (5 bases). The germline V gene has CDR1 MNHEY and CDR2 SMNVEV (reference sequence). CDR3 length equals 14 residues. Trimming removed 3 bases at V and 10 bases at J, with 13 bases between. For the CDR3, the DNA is TGTGCCAGCAGTTTTGGGGGGGAGGTCTCACCCCTCCACTTT. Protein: CASSFGGEVSPLHF.

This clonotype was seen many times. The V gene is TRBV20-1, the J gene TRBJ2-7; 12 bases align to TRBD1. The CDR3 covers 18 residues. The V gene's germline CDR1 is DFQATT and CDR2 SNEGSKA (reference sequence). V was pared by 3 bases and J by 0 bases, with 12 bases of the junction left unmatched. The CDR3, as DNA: TGCAGTGCTAGGCGCCCGGGACAGGGGGCCTTACTCTCCTACGAGCAGTACTTC. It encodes CSARRPGQGALLSYEQYF.

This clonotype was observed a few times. The CDR3, as DNA: TGTGCCAGCAGCGGACAGGGCGCTAACTATGGCTACACCTTC. Encoded protein: CASSGQGANYGYTF. This chain connects TRBV7-2 to TRBJ1-2; TRBD1 matches 8 bases. V gave up 5 bases and J gave up 0 bases; unmatched junction bases: 2. The CDR3 has 14 amino acids. CDR1 is SGHTA and CDR2 is FQGNSA in the germline V gene.

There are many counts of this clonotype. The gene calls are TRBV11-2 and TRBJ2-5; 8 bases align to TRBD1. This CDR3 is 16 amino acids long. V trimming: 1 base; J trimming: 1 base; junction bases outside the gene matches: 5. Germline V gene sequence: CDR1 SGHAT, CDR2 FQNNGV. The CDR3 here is CASSLADRGPQETQYF. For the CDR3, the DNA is TGTGCCAGCAGCTTAGCCGACAGGGGACCCCAAGAGACCCAGTACTTC.

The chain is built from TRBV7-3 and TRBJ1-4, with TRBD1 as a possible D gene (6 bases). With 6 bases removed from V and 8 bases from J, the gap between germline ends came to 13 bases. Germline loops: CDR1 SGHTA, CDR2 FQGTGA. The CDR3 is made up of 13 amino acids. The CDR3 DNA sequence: TGTGCCAGCAGTGCGGGGGGCGGCGAAAAACTGTTTTTT. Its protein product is CASSAGGGEKLFF.

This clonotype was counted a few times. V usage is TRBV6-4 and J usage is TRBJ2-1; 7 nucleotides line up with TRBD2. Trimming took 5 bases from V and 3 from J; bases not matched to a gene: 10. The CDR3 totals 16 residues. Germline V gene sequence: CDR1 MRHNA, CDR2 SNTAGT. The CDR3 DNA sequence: TGTGCCAGCAGTTTAACTCCGGGGGGACTCTACAATGAGCAGTTCTTC. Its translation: CASSLTPGGLYNEQFF.

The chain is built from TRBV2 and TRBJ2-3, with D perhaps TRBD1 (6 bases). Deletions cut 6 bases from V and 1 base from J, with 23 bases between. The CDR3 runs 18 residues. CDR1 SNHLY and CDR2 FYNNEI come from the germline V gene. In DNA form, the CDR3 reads TGTGCCAGCAGAAAAGCGGTGGGGGCAGGGCCCCGCACAGATACGCAGTATTTT. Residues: CASRKAVGAGPRTDTQYF.

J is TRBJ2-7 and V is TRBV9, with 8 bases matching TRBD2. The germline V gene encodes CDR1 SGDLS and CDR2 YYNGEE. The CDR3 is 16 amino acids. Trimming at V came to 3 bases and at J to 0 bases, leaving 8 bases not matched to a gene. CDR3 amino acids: CASSARAGVSSYEQYF. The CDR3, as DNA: TGTGCCAGCAGCGCACGAGCGGGGGTGAGCTCCTACGAGCAGTACTTC.

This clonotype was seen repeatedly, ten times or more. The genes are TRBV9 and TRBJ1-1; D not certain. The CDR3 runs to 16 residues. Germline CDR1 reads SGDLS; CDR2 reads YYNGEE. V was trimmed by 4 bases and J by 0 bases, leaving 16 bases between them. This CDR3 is CASSRTYRSLNTEAFF. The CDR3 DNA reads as TGTGCCAGCAGCCGGACGTACCGGTCGTTGAACACTGAAGCTTTCTTT.

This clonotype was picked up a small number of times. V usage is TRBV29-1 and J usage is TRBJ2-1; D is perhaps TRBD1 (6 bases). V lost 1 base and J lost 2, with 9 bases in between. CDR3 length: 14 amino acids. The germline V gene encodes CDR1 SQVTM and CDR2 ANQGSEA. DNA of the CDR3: TGCAGCGTTGAAGCCCCAGGGGCCTACAATGAGCAGTTCTTC. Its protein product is CSVEAPGAYNEQFF.

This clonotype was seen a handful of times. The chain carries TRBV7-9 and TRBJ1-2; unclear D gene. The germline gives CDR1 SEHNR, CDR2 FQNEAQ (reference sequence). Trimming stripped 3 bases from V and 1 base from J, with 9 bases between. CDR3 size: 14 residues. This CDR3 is CASSFDTLNYGYTF. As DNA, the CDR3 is TGTGCCAGCAGCTTCGACACGCTTAACTATGGCTACACCTTC. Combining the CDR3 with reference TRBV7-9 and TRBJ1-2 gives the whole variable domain DTGVSQNPRHKITKRGQNVTFRCDPISEHNRLYWYRQTLGQGPEFLTYFQNEAQLEKSRLLSDRFSAERPKGSFSTLEIQRTEQGDSAMYLCASSFDTLNYGYTFGSGTRLTVV.

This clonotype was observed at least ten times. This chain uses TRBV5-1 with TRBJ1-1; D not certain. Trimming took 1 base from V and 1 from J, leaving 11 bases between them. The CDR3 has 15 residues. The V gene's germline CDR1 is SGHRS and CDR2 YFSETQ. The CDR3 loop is CASSLLLSGNTEAFF. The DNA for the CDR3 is TGCGCCAGCAGCTTGCTACTGAGTGGGAACACTGAAGCTTTCTTT.

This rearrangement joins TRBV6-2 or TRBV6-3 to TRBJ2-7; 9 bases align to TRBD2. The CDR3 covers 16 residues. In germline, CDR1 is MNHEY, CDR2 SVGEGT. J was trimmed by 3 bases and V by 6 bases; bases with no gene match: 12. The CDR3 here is CASSYTGGLAFYEQYF. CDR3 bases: TGTGCCAGCAGCTACACGGGGGGACTAGCCTTCTACGAGCAGTACTTC.

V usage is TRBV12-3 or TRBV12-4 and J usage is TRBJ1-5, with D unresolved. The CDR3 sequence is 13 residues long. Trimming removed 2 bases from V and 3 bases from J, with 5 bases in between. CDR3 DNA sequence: TGTGCCAGCAGTTTATCAGACAATCAGCCCCAGCATTTT. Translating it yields CASSLSDNQPQHF.